The clone carrying this T cell receptor beta chain has more than one count but fewer than ten. The antigen is not known. CDR3 size: 14 residues. Per the germline V gene, CDR1 is SEHNR and CDR2 is FQNEAQ (reference sequence). Trimming removed 7 bases at V and 6 bases at J, with 15 bases between. Expressed TCRB transcripts were sequenced after all isolated RNA was converted to cDNA. Only in-frame clones appear in the TCRdb table, and some are missing; sequencing was by immunoSEQ multiplex PCR. The sample has about 330,000 clones, 9.5% to 12% seen once; the top ten hold about 0.015%. The sample belongs to a study of beta chain features in type 1 diabetes. Study results and caveats: Significant though moderate, a shortening of TCRB CDR3s appeared in all four CD4+ subsets of Type 1 diabetes patients.

This chain links TRBV7-9 with TRBJ1-4; unclear D gene. The TCR sequence derives from a woman younger than 45 in good health. Material for sequencing was naive CD4+ T cells from blood. The CDR3 coding sequence is TGTGCCAGCAACACCCCTGGTCGCCATGAAAAACTGTTTTTT. Translating gives CASNTPGRHEKLFF. Drawing the rest from reference TRBV7-9 and TRBJ1-4, the complete variable domain is DTGVSQNPRHKITKRGQNVTFRCDPISEHNRLYWYRQTLGQGPEFLTYFQNEAQLEKSRLLSDRFSAERPKGSFSTLEIQRTEQGDSAMYLCASNTPGRHEKLFFGSGTQLSVL.